A selection of T cell receptor beta chains follows, all from one sample in a study of cytotoxic CD8 clonotypes in ibrutinib-treated CLL. Produced via immunoSEQ multiplex PCR; TCRdb's table is partial and in-frame only. Of about 160,000 clones listed, approximately 80% are singletons. The input for sequencing was PBMCs, taken after 24 months of ibrutinib treatment. These receptors were collected from a human donor with chronic lymphocytic leukemia. Each CDR3 is given with its conserved first and last residue. The D gene is left open where the match is weak. Only some rows state a clone size, as once, few, many or a class for expanded clones.

v_gene	j_gene	abundance	d_gene	CDR3aa	CDR3nt
TRBV4-3	TRBJ1-2	NA	NA	CASSQDAGQGNYGYTF	TGCGCCAGCAGCCAAGATGCCGGCCAGGGCAACTATGGCTACACCTTC
TRBV6-6	TRBJ1-5	few	TRBD1	CASRQGAGQPQHF	TGTGCCAGCAGACAGGGGGCTGGTCAGCCCCAGCATTTT
TRBV7-2	TRBJ1-2	NA	TRBD1	CASSFPRRGQGNYGYTF	TGTGCCAGCAGCTTCCCACGCCGGGGACAGGGTAACTATGGCTACACCTTC
TRBV5-4	TRBJ2-7	NA	NA	CASTQGSRPYEQYF	TGTGCCAGCACCCAAGGATCCAGGCCCTACGAGCAGTACTTC
TRBV7-2	TRBJ1-1	NA	NA	CASSSKSWRGANPNTEAFF	TGTGCCAGCAGCTCCAAGTCTTGGCGGGGGGCTAACCCGAACACTGAAGCTTTCTTT
TRBV27	TRBJ2-7	few	TRBD1	CASSLGQGLNYEQYF	TGTGCCAGCAGCTTGGGACAGGGACTAAACTACGAGCAGTACTTC
TRBV6-1	TRBJ1-1	once	NA	CASRINSYTEAFF	TGTGCCAGCAGGATAAATTCATACACTGAAGCTTTCTTT
TRBV9	TRBJ2-3	NA	NA	CASSVIGSDTQYF	TGTGCCAGCAGCGTTATCGGGAGCGATACGCAGTATTTT
TRBV4-2	TRBJ2-6	NA	NA	CASSQVGLSGANVLTF	TGTGCCAGCAGCCAAGTCGGGTTGTCTGGGGCCAACGTCCTGACTTTC
TRBV6-5	TRBJ2-2	NA	NA	CASSYGGPDTGELFF	TGTGCCAGCAGTTACGGGGGGCCCGACACCGGGGAGCTGTTTTTT
TRBV6-4	TRBJ1-1	NA	NA	CASSVTGTNTEAFF	TGTGCCAGCAGTGTTACGGGTACGAACACTGAAGCTTTCTTT
TRBV6-5	TRBJ1-2	few	TRBD1	CASSLDRGVRGYTF	TGTGCCAGCAGCCTTGACAGGGGCGTCCGTGGCTACACCTTC
TRBV19	TRBJ2-3	NA	TRBD2	CASTRASGRGTDTQYF	TGTGCCAGTACCCGGGCTAGCGGGAGGGGAACAGATACGCAGTATTTT
TRBV28	TRBJ2-5	NA	TRBD2	CASSLAGGPYRETQYF	TGTGCCAGCAGTTTAGCGGGAGGGCCCTATCGGGAGACCCAGTACTTC
TRBV7-8	TRBJ1-3	NA	NA	CASGPGAGNTIYF	TGTGCCAGCGGCCCGGGCGCGGGAAACACCATATATTTT
TRBV29-1	TRBJ2-2	NA	NA	CSVELRGTGELFF	TGCAGCGTAGAACTAAGGGGTACCGGGGAGCTGTTTTTT
TRBV30	TRBJ1-5	NA	NA	CAWSVQSNQPQHF	TGTGCCTGGAGTGTACAGAGCAATCAGCCCCAGCATTTT
TRBV5-1	TRBJ2-6	NA	NA	CASSYITGANVLTF	TGCGCCAGCAGCTACATTACAGGGGCCAACGTCCTGACTTTC
TRBV9	TRBJ2-7	NA	TRBD1	CASSVDETGIGYEQYF	TGTGCCAGCAGCGTAGACGAGACAGGGATAGGCTACGAGCAGTACTTC
TRBV7-9	TRBJ2-7	NA	NA	CASSLGTNAYEQYF	TGTGCCAGCAGCTTAGGGACAAATGCCTACGAGCAGTACTTC
TRBV6-5	TRBJ1-5	NA	TRBD1	CASSYSRTRGQQPQHF	TGTGCCAGCAGTTACTCGAGGACCAGGGGGCAACAGCCCCAGCATTTT
TRBV7-9	TRBJ1-1	NA	NA	CASSLGVGSFEAFF	TGTGCCAGCAGCTTAGGGGTGGGCTCGTTTGAAGCTTTCTTT
TRBV11-2	TRBJ2-1	NA	NA	CASTSWRGDNEQFF	TGTGCCAGCACTTCATGGAGGGGAGACAATGAGCAGTTCTTC
TRBV7-8	TRBJ2-3	NA	NA	CASSASVPDTQYF	TGTGCCAGCAGCGCTAGCGTTCCAGATACGCAGTATTTT
TRBV6-1	TRBJ2-7	few	NA	CASSDRDPYRGYF	TGTGCCAGCAGTGACAGGGACCCCTATCGAGGGTACTTC
TRBV6-6	TRBJ2-7	NA	NA	CASSQQGAGYEQYF	TGTGCCAGCAGTCAACAGGGTGCGGGATACGAGCAGTACTTC
TRBV18	TRBJ1-5	NA	NA	CASSQGQNSNQPQHF	TGTGCCAGCTCGCAAGGACAGAATAGCAATCAGCCCCAGCATTTT
TRBV28	TRBJ2-1	NA	NA	CATYPTSSYNEQFF	TGTGCCACCTACCCGACCTCCTCCTACAATGAGCAGTTCTTC
TRBV7-6	TRBJ1-1	NA	NA	CASSRGGTEAFF	TGTGCCAGCAGCCGGGGTGGAACTGAAGCTTTCTTT
TRBV2	TRBJ2-1	once	NA	CASNQASSYNEQFF	TGTGCCAGTAACCAAGCCAGCTCCTACAATGAGCAGTTCTTC
TRBV6-6	TRBJ1-6	NA	NA	CASSYGGMGALSPLHF	TGTGCCAGCAGTTACGGAGGGATGGGGGCTTTATCACCCCTCCACTTT
TRBV29-1	TRBJ2-6	NA	NA	CSVFGQSGANVLTF	TGCAGCGTTTTTGGACAGTCTGGGGCCAACGTCCTGACTTTC
TRBV5-1	TRBJ2-1	NA	NA	CASRRGLAGSNEQFF	TGCGCCAGCAGAAGGGGGCTAGCGGGTAGCAATGAGCAGTTCTTC
TRBV19	TRBJ1-5	NA	TRBD1	CASSWTGVQPQHF	TGTGCCAGTAGCTGGACAGGGGTTCAGCCCCAGCATTTT
TRBV5-5	TRBJ1-1	NA	NA	CASIPSIGRSYTEAFF	TGTGCCAGCATCCCCTCTATAGGGAGGAGTTACACTGAAGCTTTCTTT
TRBV11-2	TRBJ2-5	NA	NA	CASSAGAGTKTQYF	TGTGCCAGCAGCGCAGGGGCAGGGACGAAGACCCAGTACTTC
TRBV6-5	TRBJ2-2	NA	NA	CARYRVAGELFF	TGTGCCAGATACAGGGTCGCCGGGGAGCTGTTTTTT
TRBV14	TRBJ2-7	NA	TRBD2	CASSYLAGVINEQYF	TGTGCCAGCAGCTATCTAGCGGGAGTGATCAACGAGCAGTACTTC
TRBV4-1	TRBJ2-7	NA	TRBD2	CASSQGLADFYEQYF	TGCGCCAGCAGCCAGGGACTAGCGGACTTCTACGAGCAGTACTTC
TRBV28	TRBJ2-6	NA	NA	CASSSWMEGSGANVLTF	TGTGCCAGCAGTTCCTGGATGGAGGGAAGTGGGGCCAACGTCCTGACTTTC
TRBV29-1	TRBJ2-5	NA	NA	CSVEQGSGQETQYF	TGCAGCGTGGAGCAGGGATCGGGGCAGGAGACCCAGTACTTC
TRBV30	TRBJ1-5	NA	NA	CAWSGWGKQPQHF	TGTGCCTGGAGTGGGTGGGGAAAACAGCCCCAGCATTTT
TRBV4-3	TRBJ2-7	NA	TRBD2	CASSQDFDALGGSSYEQYF	TGCGCCAGCAGCCAAGATTTCGATGCGCTAGGCGGGAGCTCCTACGAGCAGTACTTC
TRBV11-2	TRBJ2-5	few	NA	CASSLGGKGETQYF	TGTGCCAGCAGCTTAGGAGGGAAGGGGGAGACCCAGTACTTC
TRBV5-1	TRBJ2-7	NA	NA	CASSLSPGRYEQYF	TGCGCCAGCAGCTTGTCCCCGGGACGGTACGAGCAGTACTTC
TRBV5-4	TRBJ2-3	NA	TRBD2	CASSLGLADDTQYF	TGTGCCAGCAGCTTGGGACTAGCTGACGATACGCAGTATTTT
TRBV11-2	TRBJ2-5	NA	NA	CASSPGHRVETQYF	TGTGCCAGCAGCCCGGGACACAGGGTCGAGACCCAGTACTTC
TRBV14	TRBJ2-7	NA	NA	CASSRLSRRTHEQYF	TGTGCCAGCAGCCGCCTTAGCCGGAGGACCCACGAGCAGTACTTC
TRBV19	TRBJ1-2	NA	TRBD1	CASSSPGQGAWGYTF	TGTGCCAGTAGTTCACCGGGACAGGGGGCTTGGGGCTACACCTTC
TRBV5-1	TRBJ1-1	NA	NA	CASSLLELQNTEAFF	TGCGCCAGCAGCTTGTTAGAGCTTCAGAACACTGAAGCTTTCTTT
TRBV7-2	TRBJ2-5	NA	NA	CASSTSNRARRGETQYF	TGTGCCAGCAGCACATCGAACCGGGCCCGAAGAGGGGAGACCCAGTACTTC
TRBV7-6	TRBJ1-1	NA	TRBD1	CASSQMTGFGTEAFF	TGTGCCAGCAGCCAGATGACAGGGTTCGGCACTGAAGCTTTCTTT
TRBV18	TRBJ1-1	NA	NA	CASSPTGLTEAFF	TGTGCCAGCTCACCAACAGGGTTGACTGAAGCTTTCTTT
TRBV27	TRBJ1-6	NA	NA	CASLPLAGSPLHF	TGTGCCAGCTTACCCCTCGCTGGTTCACCCCTCCACTTT
TRBV18	TRBJ1-1	NA	NA	CASSPPSVNTEAFF	TGTGCCAGCTCACCACCCAGCGTGAACACTGAAGCTTTCTTT